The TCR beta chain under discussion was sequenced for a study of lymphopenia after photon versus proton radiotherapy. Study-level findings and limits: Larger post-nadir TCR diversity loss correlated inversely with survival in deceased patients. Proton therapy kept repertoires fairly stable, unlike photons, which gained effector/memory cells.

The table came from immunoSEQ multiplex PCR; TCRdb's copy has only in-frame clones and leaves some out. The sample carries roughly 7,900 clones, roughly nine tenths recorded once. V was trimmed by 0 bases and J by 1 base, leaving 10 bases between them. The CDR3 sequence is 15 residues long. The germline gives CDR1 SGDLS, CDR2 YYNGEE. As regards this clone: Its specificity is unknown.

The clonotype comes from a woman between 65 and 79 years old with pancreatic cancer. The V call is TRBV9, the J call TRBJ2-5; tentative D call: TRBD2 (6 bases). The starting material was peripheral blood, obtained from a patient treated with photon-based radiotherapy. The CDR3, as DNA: TGTGCCAGCAGCGTAGCCGGTAGCGGCCAAGAGACCCAGTACTTC. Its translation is CASSVAGSGQETQYF.